The 26 T cell receptor beta chains below were found in one sample sequenced in a study of CD8 T cells in ankylosing spondylitis. Study-wide results and caveats: What appeared characteristic of ankylosing spondylitis blood was a TCR beta motif of seven to nine highly homologous variants.

TCRdb reprocessed the 5' RACE reads with MiXCR, giving one entry per CDR3 protein. The sample holds fewer than 500,000 distinct CDR3 sequences, about a fifth seen once. No antigen has been assigned to these receptors. The specimen sequenced was blood, either unsorted or a sorted T cell fraction (not recorded which). The receptors derive from a male donor with ankylosing spondylitis.

This clonotype has more than one count but fewer than ten. The gene calls are TRBV12-3 or TRBV12-4 and TRBJ2-5; perhaps TRBD2 as D (7 bases). The V and J ends lost 6 bases and 1 base respectively, with 9 bases between them. The CDR3 consists of 13 residues. The CDR3 DNA reads as TGTGCCAGCAGGAGGGGGGGCCAAGAGACCCAGTACTTC. Its translation: CASRRGGQETQYF.

The chain recombines TRBV20-1 with TRBJ2-7, with a possible D match to TRBD2 (6 bases). The CDR3 has 13 amino acids. Germline CDR1 is DFQATT and CDR2 is SNEGSKA (reference sequence). V was cut by 7 bases and J by 2 bases, with 15 bases left in between. This chain's CDR3 is CSDSRLEPYEQYF. The CDR3 nucleotides are TGCAGTGATAGCAGACTAGAACCCTACGAGCAGTACTTC.

This rearrangement joins TRBV20-1 to TRBJ1-2; 8 nucleotides align to TRBD1. The V gene's germline CDR1 is DFQATT and CDR2 SNEGSKA (reference sequence). This CDR3 region has 13 residues. Trimming cost V 7 bases and J 1 base; bases outside gene matches: 5. CDR3 amino acids: CSVRDRFNYGYTF. The CDR3 bases are TGCAGTGTACGGGACAGGTTTAACTATGGCTACACCTTC.

The DNA for the CDR3 is TGCGCCAGCAGCTTGGAGGTCGGAGGAATAGATACGCAGTATTTT. Translated: CASSLEVGGIDTQYF. The V call is TRBV5-1, the J call TRBJ2-3, with D tentatively TRBD2 (5 bases). V was clipped by 0 bases and J by 5 bases, with 13 bases between them. Germline values: CDR1 SGHRS, CDR2 YFSETQ. The CDR3 runs to 15 residues.

Here the CDR3 DNA reads TGCGCCAGCAGCTCCGGGACGACGGGTGAGCAGTACTTC. Its protein product is CASSSGTTGEQYF. J is TRBJ2-7 and V is TRBV5-1; D could derive from TRBD1 or TRBD2 (5 bases each). Trimming pared 3 bases from V and 7 bases from J, leaving 14 bases between. Germline loops: CDR1 SGHRS, CDR2 YFSETQ. The CDR3 runs to 13 residues. Complete variable domain (other parts from reference TRBV5-1 and TRBJ2-7): KAGVTQTPRYLIKTRGQQVTLSCSPISGHRSVSWYQQTPGQGLQFLFEYFSETQRNKGNFPGRFSGRQFSNSRSEMNVSTLELGDSALYLCASSSGTTGEQYFGPGTRLTVT.

The chain has TRBV7-2 and TRBJ1-4, with 7 positions matching TRBD1. Germline V gene lookup returns CDR1 SGHTA and CDR2 FQGNSA. The CDR3 sequence is 15 residues long. V was clipped by 0 bases and J by 5 bases; unmatched bases: 3. CDR3 nucleotide sequence: TGTGCCAGCAGCTTAGCGGGACAGAAAAATGAAAAACTGTTTTTT. Protein: CASSLAGQKNEKLFF.

This clonotype turned up a few times. In nucleotides, the CDR3 is TGTGCCAGCAGCTTCGCGGGAGGGTTCGACGAGCAGTACTTC. It codes for CASSFAGGFDEQYF. The gene calls are TRBV11-2 and TRBJ2-7; 9 bases fit TRBD2. Germline loops: CDR1 SGHAT, CDR2 FQNNGV. The CDR3 extends over 14 amino acids. J gave up 5 bases and V 3 bases, and 5 bases lay outside the gene matches.

This clonotype turned up a few times. The chain combines TRBV29-1 with TRBJ2-7; D remains ambiguous. Between the trimmed V and J ends, which lost 5 bases and 3 bases, there was a span of 11 bases. CDR1 is SQVTM and CDR2 is ANQGSEA in the germline V gene. This CDR3 has 12 amino acids. This CDR3 is CSVIAVGYEQYF. The CDR3 region has the DNA TGCAGCGTTATAGCAGTGGGCTACGAGCAGTACTTC.

Only a few counts were recorded for this clonotype. This rearrangement joins TRBV7-9 to TRBJ1-1, with D possibly matching TRBD1 (6 bases). The V end was cut by 1 base, the J end by 11 bases, with 11 bases between. This CDR3 comprises 12 residues. Germline V lookup: CDR1 SEHNR, CDR2 FQNEAQ (reference sequence). CDR3 nucleotides: TGTGCCAGCAGCTTAGAGAACAGGGATGCTTTCTTT. Its translation: CASSLENRDAFF. Complete variable domain (other parts from reference TRBV7-9 and TRBJ1-1): DTGVSQNPRHKITKRGQNVTFRCDPISEHNRLYWYRQTLGQGPEFLTYFQNEAQLEKSRLLSDRFSAERPKGSFSTLEIQRTEQGDSAMYLCASSLENRDAFFGQGTRLTVV.

CDR3 in amino acids: CASSHGHGNYEQYF. DNA for the CDR3: TGTGCCAGCAGCCACGGACACGGGAACTACGAGCAGTACTTC. This chain links TRBV11-2 with TRBJ2-7, with D perhaps given as TRBD1 or TRBD2 (5 bases each). Germline values: CDR1 SGHAT, CDR2 FQNNGV. V lost 5 bases, J lost 3 bases, and 14 bases lay in between. This CDR3 spans 14 amino acids.

This clonotype was observed a handful of times. The chain has TRBV11-3 and TRBJ2-2; 9 nucleotides agree with TRBD2. The germline V gene has CDR1 SGHNT and CDR2 YENEEA. This CDR3 spans 15 amino acids. V dropped 5 bases and J dropped 5; count of bases not matched to a gene: 6. The CDR3 here is CASSPPAGGTGELFF. The CDR3 DNA sequence: TGTGCCAGCAGCCCCCCCGCGGGAGGGACCGGGGAGCTGTTTTTT. Complete variable domain (other parts from reference TRBV11-3 and TRBJ2-2): EAGVVQSPRYKIIEKKQPVAFWCNPISGHNTLYWYLQNLGQGPELLIRYENEEAVDDSQLPKDRFSAERLKGVDSTLKIQPAELGDSAVYLCASSPPAGGTGELFFGEGSRLTVL.

The genes are TRBV7-3 and TRBJ1-3, with D unclear. CDR3 size: 14 residues. Trimming cost V 2 bases and J 8 bases, with 13 bases left between them. Germline CDR1 and CDR2: SGHTA and FQGTGA. The CDR3 sequence: CASSLARTADTIYF. The CDR3 coding sequence is TGTGCCAGCAGCTTAGCCCGCACAGCAGACACCATATATTTT.

The V and J genes are TRBV10-3 and TRBJ2-2; D is uncertain. Trimming stripped 5 bases from V and 0 bases from J, with 10 bases between. This CDR3 is built from 15 residues. CDR1 is ENHRY and CDR2 is SYGVKD in the germline V gene. CDR3 DNA: TGTGCCATCAGTCTTGGCGGAGCGAACACCGGGGAGCTGTTTTTT. It translates to CAISLGGANTGELFF.

This clonotype came up a few times. This rearrangement joins TRBV4-1 to TRBJ2-3; no clear D gene. V lost 1 base, J lost 2 bases, and 13 bases lay in between. The CDR3 runs 16 residues. Germline CDR1 reads MGHRA; CDR2 reads YSYEKL. As DNA, the CDR3 is TGCGCCAGCAGCCAAGTTTTCGGCGACTTCACAGATACGCAGTATTTT. This sequence encodes CASSQVFGDFTDTQYF.

V and J are TRBV6-1 and TRBJ2-1, with D possibly being TRBD2 (6 bases). The V and J ends lost 7 bases and 4 bases respectively, with 14 bases between them. The CDR3 totals 14 residues. CDR1 is MNHNS and CDR2 is SASEGT in the germline V gene. This CDR3 is CASNRDSAYNEQFF. CDR3 DNA sequence: TGTGCCAGCAACCGGGACTCTGCTTACAATGAGCAGTTCTTC.

The V call is TRBV5-1, the J call TRBJ2-3; D unclear. Germline V gene sequence: CDR1 SGHRS, CDR2 YFSETQ. V was cut by 0 bases and J by 3 bases, with 8 bases left in between. The CDR3 totals 14 residues. CDR3 residues: CASSLVLDTDTQYF. In DNA, the CDR3 is TGCGCCAGCAGCTTGGTTCTCGATACAGATACGCAGTATTTT.

This clonotype was observed at least ten times. The chain recombines TRBV12-3 or TRBV12-4 with TRBJ2-2, with D hard to call. The CDR3 is 13 amino acids. Trimming shortened V by 7 bases and J by 3 bases, and 9 bases separated the two germline ends. This CDR3 reads CASTIQYTGELFF. Here the CDR3 DNA reads TGTGCCAGCACCATACAGTACACCGGGGAGCTGTTTTTT.

The V and J genes are TRBV14 and TRBJ2-5; TRBD1 matches at 8 bases. The germline gives CDR1 SGHDN, CDR2 FVKESK. CDR3 length equals 15 residues. The J segment lost 4 bases and the V segment lost 2 bases, leaving 6 bases of the junction unmatched. The CDR3 DNA reads TGTGCCAGCAGCCAAAGACAGGGGCATCGAGAGACCCAGTACTTC. The encoded protein is CASSQRQGHRETQYF.

This rearrangement joins TRBV18 to TRBJ2-1, with 11 bases identical to TRBD1. Germline CDR1 reads KGHSH; CDR2 reads LQKENI. V trimming: 5 bases; J trimming: 7 bases; junction bases outside the gene matches: 10. The CDR3 contains 16 residues. In DNA, the CDR3 is TGTGCCAGCTCAACCTACGGACAGGGGGCGTCTAATGAGCAGTTCTTC. Protein product: CASSTYGQGASNEQFF.

This clonotype showed up many times. V gene TRBV12-3 or TRBV12-4 combines with J gene TRBJ1-1, with TRBD1 matching 8 bases. CDR3 length: 13 amino acids. Unmatched junction bases numbered 1, after V lost 3 bases and J lost 4 bases. CDR3 in amino acids: CASSLQGATEAFF. CDR3 bases: TGTGCCAGCAGTTTGCAGGGGGCCACTGAAGCTTTCTTT.

V usage is TRBV7-8 and J usage is TRBJ2-2; D remains unclear. Germline loops: CDR1 SGHVS, CDR2 FQNEAQ. The CDR3 covers 14 residues. V lost 2 bases to trimming and J lost 5 bases, with 9 bases between them. CDR3 amino acids: CASSLFAATGELFF. In DNA, the CDR3 is TGTGCCAGCAGCTTATTTGCGGCGACCGGGGAGCTGTTTTTT.

With respect to this clonotype: One end of the junction is discordant with germline, which a read error may explain. The chain recombines TRBV5-1 with TRBJ1-6; D uncertain. The CDR3 totals 13 residues. CDR1 and CDR2 from the germline V gene are SGHRS and YFSETQ. DNA for the CDR3: TGCGCCAGCAGCTTGGAGAGGGATTCGCCCCTCCACTTT. This gives the protein CASSLERDSPLHF.

The chain joins TRBV4-2 to TRBJ2-2; TRBD2 matches at 7 bases. The CDR3 is 16 residues long. The V and J ends lost 0 bases and 3 bases, in that order; junction bases with no gene match: 4. CDR1 is LGHNA and CDR2 is YNFKEQ in the germline V gene. Written as DNA, the CDR3 is TGTGCCAGCAGCCAAGATCCAGCGGGGTACACCGGGGAGCTGTTTTTT. Translated: CASSQDPAGYTGELFF.

This clonotype appeared a few times. The chain has TRBV27 and TRBJ2-5; D is undetermined. V was pared by 3 bases and J by 0 bases, with 11 bases between. CDR1 and CDR2 (germline): MNHEY, SMNVEV (reference sequence). The CDR3 extends over 15 amino acids. CDR3: CASSFGRRYQETQYF. The CDR3 nucleotides are TGTGCCAGCAGTTTTGGGCGGCGGTACCAAGAGACCCAGTACTTC.

The chain joins TRBV28 to TRBJ2-1; D remains unclear. This CDR3 is 15 amino acids long. CDR1 and CDR2 (germline): MDHEN, SYDVKM. V was shortened by 2 bases and J by 4 bases, with 12 bases between the two germline ends. The CDR3 here is CASSLNGVSYNEQFF. In DNA form, the CDR3 reads TGTGCCAGCAGTTTAAATGGAGTTTCTTACAATGAGCAGTTCTTC.

The table lists this clonotype with a few counts. V gene TRBV7-9 combines with J gene TRBJ2-7; 8 nucleotides match TRBD2. From germline, CDR1 is SEHNR and CDR2 FQNEAQ (reference sequence). V lost 5 bases and J lost 3; bases outside the gene matches: 12. This CDR3 contains 16 residues. DNA for the CDR3: TGTGCCAGCAGCCCCCCCCGGGTCGCGGGGGGCTACGAGCAGTACTTC. Residues: CASSPPRVAGGYEQYF.